These 6 T cell receptor beta chains were all obtained from the same sample, sequenced in a study of T cells after yellow fever vaccination. TCRdb used MiXCR to reprocess the 5' RACE reads, holding one entry per CDR3 protein. The sample includes around 500,000 distinct CDR3 sequences, about a fifth seen only once; the top ten take about 16%. The sequences come from PBMCs, collected roughly 23 days after the first yellow fever vaccination. The receptor source for this set is a man between 18 and 29 years old who received the YFV17D yellow fever vaccine.

The chain has TRBV5-4 and TRBJ1-2; 9 positions agree with TRBD1. Germline trimming cut 4 bases from V and 2 bases from J; bases unmatched to any gene: 9. The CDR3 loop spans 16 amino acids. Germline-derived CDR1 and CDR2 are SGHNT and YYREEE (reference sequence). In DNA form, the CDR3 reads TGTGCCAGCAGCCCCCTCGGGACAGGGTTAAACTATGGCTACACCTTC. Protein product: CASSPLGTGLNYGYTF.

This rearrangement joins TRBV20-1 to TRBJ2-7, with D uncertain. Per germline, CDR1 DFQATT and CDR2 SNEGSKA (reference sequence). V lost 1 base, J lost 0 bases, and 10 bases lay in between. The CDR3 loop spans 14 amino acids. CDR3 coding DNA: TGCAGTGCTAGAGTACCTACAAGCTCCTACGAGCAGTACGTC. It encodes CSARVPTSSYEQYV.

This clonotype was counted at least ten times. CDR3: CAISEGQGYEQYV. The CDR3 DNA sequence: TGTGCCATCAGTGAGGGACAGGGCTACGAGCAGTACGTC. This chain joins TRBV10-3 and TRBJ2-7, with 8 bases aligning to TRBD1. Germline lookup yields CDR1 ENHRY and CDR2 SYGVKD. The CDR3 contains 13 residues. V shed 2 bases and J 3 bases; nucleotides not matched to a gene: 0.

This clonotype turned up a few times. CDR3 sequence reads: CASSVGQGVASPLHF. For the CDR3, the DNA is TGTGCCAGCAGCGTGGGGCAGGGGGTTGCTTCACCCCTCCACTTT. The chain links TRBV9 to TRBJ1-6; TRBD1 aligns across 7 bases. The length of the CDR3 is 15 residues. Germline CDR1 and CDR2: SGDLS and YYNGEE. V trimming: 2 bases; J trimming: 9 bases; junction bases outside the gene matches: 8.

The chain's CDR3 is CSANRQGGEQFF. The CDR3 DNA reads as TGCAGTGCTAACCGACAGGGGGGTGAGCAGTTCTTC. This chain connects TRBV20-1 to TRBJ2-1; TRBD1 aligns across 9 bases. Germline-derived CDR1 and CDR2 are DFQATT and SNEGSKA (reference sequence). The CDR3 runs to 12 residues. Trimming took 4 bases from V and 9 from J; bases not matched to a gene: 4.

J is TRBJ2-2 and V is TRBV4-2, with 7 bases that match TRBD1. Trimming removed 2 bases from V and 3 bases from J; junction bases left unmatched: 6. This CDR3 has 16 residues. CDR1 LGHNA and CDR2 YNFKEQ come from the germline V gene. The CDR3 here is CASSQPGQPHTGELFF. The CDR3 coding sequence is TGTGCCAGCAGCCAACCGGGACAGCCTCACACCGGGGAGCTGTTTTTT.